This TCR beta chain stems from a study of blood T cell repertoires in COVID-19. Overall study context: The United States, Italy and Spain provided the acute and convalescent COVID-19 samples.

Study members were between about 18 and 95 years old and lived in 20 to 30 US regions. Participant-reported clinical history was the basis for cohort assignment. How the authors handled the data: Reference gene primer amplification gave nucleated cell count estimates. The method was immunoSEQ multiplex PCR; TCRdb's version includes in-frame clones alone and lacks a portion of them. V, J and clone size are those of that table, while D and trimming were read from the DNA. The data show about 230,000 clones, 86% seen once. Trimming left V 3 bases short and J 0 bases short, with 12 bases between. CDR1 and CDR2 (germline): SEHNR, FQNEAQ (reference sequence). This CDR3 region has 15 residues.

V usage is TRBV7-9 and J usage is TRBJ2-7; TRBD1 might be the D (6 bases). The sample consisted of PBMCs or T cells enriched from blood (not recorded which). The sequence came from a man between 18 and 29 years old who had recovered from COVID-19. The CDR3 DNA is TGTGCCAGCAGCTTTCAGGACAGAAGCTCCTACGAGCAGTACTTC. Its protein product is CASSFQDRSSYEQYF.